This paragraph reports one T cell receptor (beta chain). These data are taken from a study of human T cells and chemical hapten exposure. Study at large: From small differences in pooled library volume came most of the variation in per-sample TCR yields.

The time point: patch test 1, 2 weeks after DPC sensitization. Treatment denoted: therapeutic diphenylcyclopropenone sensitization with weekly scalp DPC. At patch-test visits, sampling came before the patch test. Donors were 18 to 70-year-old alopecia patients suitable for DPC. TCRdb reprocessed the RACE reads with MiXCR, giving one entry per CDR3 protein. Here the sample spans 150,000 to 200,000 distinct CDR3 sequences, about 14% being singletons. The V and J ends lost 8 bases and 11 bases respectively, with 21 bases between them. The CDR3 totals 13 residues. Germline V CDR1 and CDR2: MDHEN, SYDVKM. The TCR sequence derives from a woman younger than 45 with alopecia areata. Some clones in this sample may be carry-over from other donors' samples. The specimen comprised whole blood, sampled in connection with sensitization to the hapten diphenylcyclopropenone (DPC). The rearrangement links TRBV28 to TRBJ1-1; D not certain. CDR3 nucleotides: TGTGCCAGCGCAAATACTGCCGTTCCCGGGGCTTTCTTT. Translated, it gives CASANTAVPGAFF.